This TCR beta chain appears in the sequencing data of a study of T cells in tuberculosis. At study entry, adolescents had tuberculin skin tests and IGRA screening. This clone was detected only a few times. CDR1 and CDR2 from the germline V gene are SNHLY and FYNNEI. The CDR3 extends over 12 amino acids. V shed 6 bases and J shed 5 bases, with 8 bases lying between them. Here immunoSEQ multiplex PCR was the method, and the copy in TCRdb shows in-frame clones only, minus some. The sample gives fewer than 55,000 clones, around 96% of which show up once; roughly 7% is in the top ten. Sequencing was carried out using PBMCs. The gene calls are TRBV2 and TRBJ1-5; the D gene is possibly TRBD1 (5 bases). The sequence came from a donor aged 5 to 30 with latent tuberculosis or without tuberculosis infection. Here the CDR3 reads CASSPGHQPQHF. In DNA, the CDR3 is TGTGCCAGCAGCCCAGGGCATCAGCCCCAGCATTTT.